The clone carrying this TCR beta chain was seen a handful of times. Antigen unknown. MiXCR, run by TCRdb on the reads, gives a single entry per CDR3 protein. The sample shows approximately 750,000 distinct CDR3 sequences, 35% to 45% of them seen only once. The data originate from a study of T cell repertoires in cytomegalovirus infection. Study as a whole: TCR beta signatures that were public indicated CMV infection and matching HLA type. Whole-study findings and limits: In two of eight donors, the top clonotype was HLA-C-restricted CMV-specific.

The J segment lost 8 bases and the V segment lost 5 bases, leaving 9 bases of the junction unmatched. The CDR3 runs to 15 residues. CDR1 SEHNR and CDR2 FQNEAQ come from the germline V gene (reference sequence). The rearrangement links TRBV7-9 to TRBJ1-4, with 9 bases aligning to TRBD1. The TCR comes from a human donor in good health (CMV status not recorded). Some clones in this sample may be carry-over from other donors' samples. Source material: PBMCs. The CDR3 reads CASSPRDRVGEKLFF. DNA of the CDR3: TGTGCCAGCAGCCCCCGGGACAGGGTGGGGGAAAAACTGTTTTTT.